Below are 3 T cell receptor beta chains sequenced from a single sample in a study of blood T cells in healthy people across ages. Next came a second PCR, run for about 6 to 12 cycles, which used a sample-barcoded 5' primer along with a J-beta primer mix. TCRdb reprocessed the 5' RACE reads with MiXCR, giving one entry per CDR3 protein. The repertoire holds approximately 780,000 distinct CDR3 sequences, with about a quarter as singletons. The sample was also linked to a second study, of T cells of mothers and their children.

Sequences were obtained from blood. The origin of the receptors is a boy younger than 18 in good health.

This clonotype was seen a handful of times. This chain links TRBV13 with TRBJ1-5; the D gene is possibly TRBD1 (5 bases). V was cut by 8 bases and J by 0 bases, with 8 bases left in between. CDR1 and CDR2 from the germline V gene are PRHDT and FYEKMQ (reference sequence). The CDR3 has 13 amino acids. CDR3 region: CASGDGSNQPQHF. CDR3 nucleotide sequence: TGTGCCAGCGGGGACGGTAGCAATCAGCCCCAGCATTTT. The complete variable domain, with remaining parts taken from reference TRBV13 and TRBJ1-5, reads AAGVIQSPRHLIKEKRETATLKCYPIPRHDTVYWYQQGPGQDPQFLISFYEKMQSDKGSIPDRFSAQQFSDYHSELNMSSLELGDSALYFCASGDGSNQPQHFGDGTRLSIL.

The V gene is TRBV12-3 or TRBV12-4, the J gene TRBJ2-1; tentative D call: TRBD2 (6 bases). This CDR3 comprises 12 residues. Trimming took 3 bases from V and 9 from J, leaving 9 bases between them. CDR3 protein: CASSFWGGEQFF. For the CDR3, the DNA is TGTGCCAGCAGTTTTTGGGGAGGTGAGCAGTTCTTC.

This rearrangement joins TRBV27 to TRBJ2-5; D call uncertain. Germline lookup yields CDR1 MNHEY and CDR2 SMNVEV (reference sequence). Trimming removed 9 bases from V and 2 bases from J, with 1 base in between. The CDR3 has 9 amino acids. The CDR3 region has the DNA TGTGCCAGGCAAGAGACCCAGTACTTC. This sequence encodes CARQETQYF.